The T cell receptor beta chain described here comes from a study of T cells in Graves' hyperthyroidism and ophthalmopathy. Study findings and constraints: Classification by a 13 V-J model distinguished ophthalmopathy from stable hyperthyroidism.

Newly diagnosed hyperthyroidism, duration under 2 months, in patients aged 18 to 65. Exclusion followed for patients with uncontrolled infection, other autoimmune disease, pregnancy or lactation. Researchers took RNA transcripts and amplified the TCR beta CDR3 regions from them. TCR CDR3 regions were first amplified by RT-PCR with HTBI primers. TCRdb recomputed calls from the multiplex PCR reads with MiXCR, one row per CDR3 protein. Altogether about 200,000 distinct CDR3 sequences are present, 15% to 20% being singletons, with the ten largest covering 50%. The length of the CDR3 is 17 residues. Germline V gene data show CDR1 as SGHKS and CDR2 as YYEKEE (reference sequence). V trimming: 4 bases; J trimming: 0 bases; junction bases outside the gene matches: 8. This clonotype was observed at least ten times. The antigen remains undetermined.

This chain links TRBV5-5 with TRBJ2-1; 9 positions agree with TRBD2. This TCR was recovered from a man aged 50-59 years with Graves' hyperthyroidism. Sequenced: blood. The CDR3 here is CASSLVAGGSSYNEQFF. CDR3 in DNA: TGTGCCAGCAGCCTTGTGGCGGGGGGGAGCTCCTACAATGAGCAGTTCTTC.